Below are 10 T cell receptor beta chains sequenced from a single sample in a study of blood T cell repertoires in COVID-19. Here immunoSEQ multiplex PCR was the method, and the copy in TCRdb shows in-frame clones only, minus some. The sample yields more than 150,000 clones, 80% to 90% seen once. The source material was PBMCs or T cells enriched from blood (not recorded which). Every receptor here comes from a woman aged 45-59 years who had recovered from COVID-19.

This clone was observed a few times. The rearrangement joins TRBV24-1 to TRBJ2-3; the match to TRBD2 covers 7 bases. Germline values: CDR1 KGHDR, CDR2 SFDVKD. The CDR3 length is 15 residues. Trimming at V came to 4 bases and at J to 4 bases, leaving 7 bases not matched to a gene. CDR3 in amino acids: CATSEPGTSADTQYF. The CDR3 DNA is TGTGCCACCAGTGAACCCGGAACTAGCGCAGATACGCAGTATTTT.

The J gene is TRBJ2-3, the V gene TRBV3-1 (or the pseudogene TRBV3-2); tentative D call: TRBD2 (7 bases). The CDR3 is 16 residues long. Per germline, CDR1 LGHDT and CDR2 YNNKEL (reference sequence). The ends were cut back, 1 base at V and 2 bases at J, with 13 bases in the middle. The CDR3 coding sequence is TGTGCCAGCAGCCAAGGGGACGGGGGGCTCACAGATACGCAGTATTTT. Protein product: CASSQGDGGLTDTQYF.

The gene calls are TRBV5-1 and TRBJ2-1; tentative D call: TRBD1 (5 bases). Trimming took 5 bases from V and 4 from J, leaving 13 bases between them. CDR1 SGHRS and CDR2 YFSETQ come from the germline V gene. The CDR3 is 14 amino acids. Here the CDR3 DNA reads TGCGCCAGCAGGGAAGTTGACAGTTACAATGAGCAGTTCTTC. This encodes CASREVDSYNEQFF.

The CDR3 sequence: CASSVQGHSYNEQFF. The CDR3 region has the DNA TGTGCCAGCAGTGTCCAGGGGCACTCCTACAATGAGCAGTTCTTC. V and J are TRBV2 and TRBJ2-1; TRBD1 might be the D (6 bases). The CDR3 consists of 15 residues. CDR1 is SNHLY and CDR2 is FYNNEI in the germline V gene. Trimming shortened V by 4 bases and J by 0 bases, and 10 bases separated the two germline ends. Full variable domain (missing parts from reference TRBV2 and TRBJ2-1): EPEVTQTPSHQVTQMGQEVILRCVPISNHLYFYWYRQILGQKVEFLVSFYNNEISEKSEIFDDQFSVERPDGSNFTLKIRSTKLEDSAMYFCASSVQGHSYNEQFFGPGTRLTVL.

The chain employs TRBV7-3 and TRBJ2-7; TRBD2 is a possible D gene (5 bases). The V gene lost 4 bases and the J gene lost 0 bases, with 10 bases spanning the gap. This CDR3 is built from 14 residues. Germline CDR1 and CDR2: SGHTA and FQGTGA. CDR3 DNA: TGTGCCAGCAGCTCAACGGGGAGCTCCTACGAGCAGTACTTC. This translates into CASSSTGSSYEQYF. The whole variable domain, filled in from reference TRBV7-3 and TRBJ2-7, reads GAGVSQTPSNKVTEKGKYVELRCDPISGHTALYWYRQSLGQGPEFLIYFQGTGAADDSGLPNDRFFAVRPEGSVSTLKIQRTERGDSAVYLCASSSTGSSYEQYFGPGTRLTVT.

The rearrangement joins TRBV2 to TRBJ2-3; TRBD2 matches 9 bases. CDR1 is SNHLY and CDR2 is FYNNEI in the germline V gene. The J segment lost 3 bases and the V segment lost 8 bases, leaving 6 bases of the junction unmatched. The CDR3 contains 14 residues. CDR3 sequence: CASSESGRTDTQYF. Here the CDR3 DNA reads TGTGCCAGCTCGGAAAGCGGGAGGACAGATACGCAGTATTTT. The full variable domain, its missing parts supplied by reference TRBV2 and TRBJ2-3, is EPEVTQTPSHQVTQMGQEVILRCVPISNHLYFYWYRQILGQKVEFLVSFYNNEISEKSEIFDDQFSVERPDGSNFTLKIRSTKLEDSAMYFCASSESGRTDTQYFGPGTRLTVL.

V is TRBV4-1 and J is TRBJ2-5, with 11 bases lining up with TRBD2. V was clipped by 0 bases and J by 5 bases; unmatched bases: 14. The CDR3 spans 19 residues. Germline CDR1 MGHRA, CDR2 YSYEKL. DNA for the CDR3: TGCGCCAGCAGCCAAGATCCGACTAGCGGGACGCGACATAAGGAGACCCAGTACTTC. Translated: CASSQDPTSGTRHKETQYF.

The chain couples TRBV11-2 to TRBJ2-7, with 7 bases fitting TRBD1. Germline lookup yields CDR1 SGHAT and CDR2 FQNNGV. V gave up 5 bases and J gave up 6 bases; unmatched junction bases: 4. This CDR3 comprises 12 residues. CDR3 coding DNA: TGTGCCAGCAGCCAGACAGGGCCCGAGCAGTACTTC. It translates to CASSQTGPEQYF. The variable domain in full, completed from reference TRBV11-2 and TRBJ2-7, reads EAGVAQSPRYKIIEKRQSVAFWCNPISGHATLYWYQQILGQGPKLLIQFQNNGVVDDSQLPKDRFSAERLKGVDSTLKIQPAKLEDSAVYLCASSQTGPEQYFGPGTRLTVT.

J is TRBJ1-5 and V is TRBV5-1, with 7 nucleotides matching TRBD1. The junction had 8 bases not matched to a gene; V was cut back by 0 bases and J by 5 bases. Germline V CDR1 and CDR2: SGHRS, YFSETQ. The CDR3 is 16 amino acids. The CDR3 nucleotides are TGCGCCAGCAGCTTGGCCGGCAGGGGGGAGGATCAGCCCCAGCATTTT. Its protein product is CASSLAGRGEDQPQHF.

V usage is TRBV27 and J usage is TRBJ2-7; 9 bases align to TRBD2. The trim removed 5 bases at V and 4 bases at J, leaving 9 bases unmatched. Germline V lookup: CDR1 MNHEY, CDR2 SMNVEV (reference sequence). This CDR3 has 15 amino acids. Here the CDR3 DNA reads TGTGCCAGCAGTGCATCCGGGACTAGCAGGTACGAGCAGTACTTC. The encoded protein is CASSASGTSRYEQYF.